The 3 T cell receptor beta chains listed next were all sequenced from one sample in a study of blood T cell repertoires in COVID-19. Data came from immunoSEQ multiplex PCR; TCRdb stores just in-frame clones and leaves some out. This sample carries about 80,000 clones, 75% to 90% of them seen once, and the ten largest clones take more than 10%. Specimen: peripheral blood. These TCRs come from a woman in her 40s with active or convalescent COVID-19.

The chain carries TRBV11-2 and TRBJ2-7, with 8 bases aligning to TRBD2. Germline V lookup: CDR1 SGHAT, CDR2 FQNNGV. The CDR3 totals 13 residues. V shed 1 base and J 6 bases; nucleotides not matched to a gene: 2. The CDR3 protein is CASSLAAGGEQYF. Written as DNA, the CDR3 is TGTGCCAGCAGCTTAGCGGCGGGGGGCGAGCAGTACTTC.

This clone was observed a few times. This CDR3 is CASSRGQMNTEAFF. The CDR3 coding sequence is TGTGCCAGCAGCCGGGGACAAATGAACACTGAAGCTTTCTTT. The genes are TRBV11-3 and TRBJ1-1; possible D gene TRBD1, 6 bases. This CDR3 spans 14 amino acids. Per germline, CDR1 SGHNT and CDR2 YENEEA. V was trimmed by 5 bases and J by 0 bases, leaving 10 bases between them.

This rearrangement joins TRBV19 to TRBJ1-1; 8 bases are shared with TRBD1. V dropped 8 bases and J dropped 3; count of bases not matched to a gene: 8. The CDR3 is 14 residues long. CDR1 and CDR2 from the germline V gene are LNHDA and SQIVND (reference sequence). The CDR3, as DNA: TGTGCCAGTTCCCGGACAGGGTCGGACACTGAAGCTTTCTTT. This sequence encodes CASSRTGSDTEAFF.